What follows are 10 T cell receptor beta chains derived from one specimen sequenced in a study of blood T cell repertoires in COVID-19. Clones were read by immunoSEQ multiplex PCR, and TCRdb kept only the in-frame ones, dropping some. The table includes roughly 140,000 clones, 80% to 90% detected once. Sequences were obtained from peripheral blood. These receptors all come from a man between 65 and 85 years old with acute or convalescent COVID-19.

This chain links TRBV12-3 or TRBV12-4 with TRBJ1-4; 9 nucleotides agree with TRBD1. The CDR3 covers 12 residues. With V trimmed by 5 bases and J by 11 bases, 3 bases remained unmatched. CDR3 region: CASSPGTGKLFF. The CDR3, as DNA: TGTGCCAGCAGTCCGGGGACAGGGAAACTGTTTTTT.

The V and J genes are TRBV10-3 and TRBJ2-2, with TRBD2 as a possible D gene (6 bases). This CDR3 spans 17 amino acids. The germline V gene encodes CDR1 ENHRY and CDR2 SYGVKD. The V end lost 11 bases, the J end lost 6 bases, and 28 bases lay between the germline ends. CDR3 nucleotide sequence: TGTGCCCTACCCCTCCGCCGGGGGAGTCATACAGCCGGGGAGCTGTTTTTT. Amino acids: CALPLRRGSHTAGELFF.

A single count supports this clone. The rearrangement links TRBV7-2 to TRBJ2-3; 12 bases fit TRBD1. The germline V gene has CDR1 SGHTA and CDR2 FQGNSA. The J segment lost 4 bases and the V segment lost 5 bases, leaving 7 bases of the junction unmatched. The CDR3 covers 16 residues. The CDR3 sequence is CASSAAGTGGSDTQYF. DNA of the CDR3: TGTGCCAGCAGCGCCGCCGGGACAGGGGGCTCAGATACGCAGTATTTT.

The chain carries TRBV27 and TRBJ2-7; tentatively, D is TRBD2 (7 bases). The ends were cut back, 2 bases at V and 0 bases at J, with 14 bases in the middle. The CDR3 runs 16 residues. Germline V gene sequence: CDR1 MNHEY, CDR2 SMNVEV (reference sequence). This CDR3 reads CASSLEGEGNSYEQYF. The CDR3 coding sequence is TGTGCCAGCAGTTTAGAGGGGGAGGGGAACTCCTACGAGCAGTACTTC.

The rearrangement links TRBV14 to TRBJ2-1; 7 positions match TRBD2. Germline assignment: CDR1 SGHDN and CDR2 FVKESK. Trimming cost V 1 base and J 8 bases; bases outside gene matches: 8. This CDR3 has 15 amino acids. CDR3 bases: TGTGCCAGCAGCCAAGCAGTCTCCCGGGGGGATGAGCAGTTCTTC. It translates to CASSQAVSRGDEQFF.

This chain links TRBV18 with TRBJ2-3; 8 bases agree with TRBD2. Germline assignment: CDR1 KGHSH and CDR2 LQKENI. V trimming: 4 bases; J trimming: 0 bases; junction bases outside the gene matches: 3. CDR3 length: 15 amino acids. CDR3 region: CASSLQRESTDTQYF. Written as DNA, the CDR3 is TGTGCCAGCTCACTACAGCGGGAGAGCACAGATACGCAGTATTTT.

The V and J genes are TRBV5-5 and TRBJ2-7; maybe TRBD2 (7 bases). Germline CDR1 and CDR2: SGHKS and YYEKEE (reference sequence). The germline V and J ends were trimmed by 4 bases and 2 bases, with 13 bases remaining between them. The CDR3 covers 14 residues. The CDR3 region is CASSPRGTTYEQYF. Written as DNA, the CDR3 is TGTGCCAGCAGCCCTAGGGGGACTACCTACGAGCAGTACTTC.

This chain connects TRBV7-2 to TRBJ1-3; tentatively, D is TRBD1 (6 bases). Germline loops: CDR1 SGHTA, CDR2 FQGNSA. This CDR3 has 18 residues. Trimming removed 1 base at V and 0 bases at J, with 16 bases between. CDR3: CASSLGRVGGYSGNTIYF. In DNA, the CDR3 is TGTGCCAGCAGCTTAGGACGGGTAGGGGGATACTCTGGAAACACCATATATTTT.

V usage is TRBV25-1 and J usage is TRBJ2-1; the match to TRBD2 covers 9 bases. Germline loops: CDR1 MGHDK, CDR2 SYGVNS. J was trimmed by 1 base and V by 3 bases; bases with no gene match: 1. This CDR3 contains 15 residues. This CDR3 reads CASSDLAGSYNEQFF. CDR3 coding DNA: TGTGCCAGCAGTGACCTAGCGGGATCCTACAATGAGCAGTTCTTC. The whole variable domain, remainder taken from reference TRBV25-1 and TRBJ2-1, is EADIYQTPRYLVIGTGKKITLECSQTMGHDKMYWYQQDPGMELHLIHYSYGVNSTEKGDLSSESTVSRIRTEHFPLTLESARPSHTSQYLCASSDLAGSYNEQFFGPGTRLTVL.

V and J are TRBV6-2 or TRBV6-3 and TRBJ1-5, with D possibly being TRBD1 (6 bases). The ends were cut back, 3 bases at V and 5 bases at J, with 17 bases in the middle. The CDR3 extends over 16 amino acids. Germline assignment: CDR1 MNHEY and CDR2 SVGEGT. CDR3: CASSYTPGGLDQPQHF. The CDR3 DNA reads TGTGCCAGCAGTTATACCCCCGGGGGGCTGGATCAGCCCCAGCATTTT.